The entry below gives a single TCR beta chain sequence along with its context. Its antigen is as yet unknown. The sample originates from a study of a mutant IDH1 vaccine in newly diagnosed glioma. This CDR3 region has 10 residues. V was trimmed by 6 bases and J by 8 bases, leaving 7 bases between them. In germline, CDR1 is MNHNS, CDR2 SASEGT. Time point denoted: week 35, safety follow-up. What each vaccine dose contained was 300 ug of mutant IDH1 20-mer peptide, accompanied by topical imiquimod. The method was immunoSEQ multiplex PCR; TCRdb's version includes in-frame clones alone and lacks a portion of them. The sample lists tens of thousands of clones, approximately 81% occurring once.

The receptor's source is a middle-aged woman with glioma. Some clones in this sample may be carry-over from other donors' samples. The specimen was PBMCs, collected from a glioma patient whose treatment included an IDH1 peptide vaccine. The chain recombines TRBV6-1 with TRBJ1-1, with D possibly matching TRBD1 (5 bases). As DNA, the CDR3 is TGTGCCAGCAGGGGACTAGAAGCTTTCTTT. Protein sequence: CASRGLEAFF.